These T cell receptor beta chains were read from a single sample in a study of long-term antiretroviral therapy in people with HIV. The method was immunoSEQ multiplex PCR; TCRdb's version includes in-frame clones alone and lacks a portion of them. The table has 31,000 or so clones, around nine tenths seen once; the top ten hold roughly 7%. Sequences were derived from unsorted PBMCs, sampled approximately 5 years before starting antiretroviral therapy. These receptors were taken from a man aged 50 to 59 with HIV. The CDR3 runs from the conserved cysteine through the conserved F or W. The D gene is left open where the match is weak. Clone size appears in some rows only: once, few, many, or a class for an expanded clone.

V gene	J gene	D gene	CDR3 length	clone size	CDR3 DNA	CDR3 protein
TRBV5-8	TRBJ2-3	TRBD2	15	.	TGTGCCAGCAGCTTGGTGGCGGGGGGGACAGATACGCAGTATTTT	CASSLVAGGTDTQYF
TRBV5-6	TRBJ2-1	TRBD2	15	.	TGTGCCAGCAGCTTCGTCGGGGGGTTCTACAATGAGCAGTTCTTC	CASSFVGGFYNEQFF
TRBV5-1	TRBJ2-7	.	14	.	TGCGCCAGCAGCTTGGACCAACTAGACTACGAGCAGTACTTC	CASSLDQLDYEQYF
TRBV29-1	TRBJ1-1	.	12	.	TGCAGCGTGTGGGACGGGGACACTGAAGCTTTCTTT	CSVWDGDTEAFF
TRBV5-1	TRBJ1-2	.	14	.	TGCGCCAGCAGCTTGTTAGGAGGGGTGGATGGCTACACCTTC	CASSLLGGVDGYTF
TRBV4-1	TRBJ1-4	.	15	.	TGCGCCAGCAGCCGAGTCGGGTTTCAGGGTGAAAAACTGTTTTTT	CASSRVGFQGEKLFF
TRBV5-1	TRBJ1-2	.	12	few	TGCGCCAGCAGCTACTCCGACTATGGCTACACCTTC	CASSYSDYGYTF
TRBV5-1	TRBJ2-7	.	14	.	TGCGCCAGCAGCTTGACTGGATTCGGCTACGAGCAGTACTTC	CASSLTGFGYEQYF
TRBV14	TRBJ2-2	TRBD2	16	.	TGTGCCAGCAGCCCCCTTAGCGGGAGGGGGACCGGGGAGCTGTTTTTT	CASSPLSGRGTGELFF
TRBV5-3	TRBJ1-5	.	13	.	TGTGCCCTACTCCGAGAGGGCAATCAGCCCCAGCATTTT	CALLREGNQPQHF
TRBV5-8	TRBJ1-5	.	15	.	TGTGCCAGCAGCTCGACGTCGGGTTTCAATCAGCCCCAGCATTTT	CASSSTSGFNQPQHF
TRBV5-1	TRBJ2-6	.	17	.	TGCGCCAGCAGCCGGGGACTGGGGAGCTCTGGGGCCAACGTCCTGACTTTC	CASSRGLGSSGANVLTF
TRBV6-5	TRBJ2-1	.	14	.	TGTGCCAGCAGGGCCTGGGGCCCCTACAATGAGCAGTTCTTC	CASRAWGPYNEQFF
TRBV6-1	TRBJ2-1	.	13	.	TGTGCCAGCAGGGGTGGGGCCTACAATGAGCAGTTCTTC	CASRGGAYNEQFF